The rows below give T cell receptor beta chains drawn from one sample of a study of CD8 T cells in Susac syndrome. TCRdb called the immunoSEQ multiplex PCR reads again in MiXCR, with one record for every CDR3 protein. The table has roughly 150,000 distinct CDR3 sequences, around 95% seen once. Sequences were obtained from CD4+ T cells from PBMCs. The receptors come from a human donor in good health. CDR3s include the opening cysteine and the closing phenylalanine or tryptophan. The D gene is left open where the match is weak. Clone size appears in some rows only: once, few, many, or a class for an expanded clone.

J | size | V | D | DNA | CDR3
TRBJ2-1 | - | TRBV20-1 | TRBD1 | TGCAGTGCTAGAGATTCGGCAGGGGGCCCGGATGAGCAGTTCTTC | CSARDSAGGPDEQFF
TRBJ1-1 | - | TRBV7-9 | - | TGTGCCAGCAGCTTCTGGACTGCTAACACTGAAGCTTTCTTT | CASSFWTANTEAFF
TRBJ1-1 | - | TRBV18 | TRBD1 | TGTGCCAGCTCGCGGACAGGGAAGGACACTGAAGCTTTCTTT | CASSRTGKDTEAFF
TRBJ2-5 | once | TRBV9 | - | TGTGCCTCCGCGGCGTATTCGAAAGAGACCCAGTACTTC | CASAAYSKETQYF
TRBJ1-6 | - | TRBV7-9 | TRBD1 | TGTGCCAGCAGCCCCGGACAGGGGCCGGATTCACCCCTCCACTTT | CASSPGQGPDSPLHF
TRBJ2-4 | - | TRBV3-1 | - | TGTGCCAGCAGCCAAGATTGGGGGCCGGGGAACATTCAGTACTTC | CASSQDWGPGNIQYF
TRBJ2-3 | - | TRBV29-1 | - | TGCAGCGTTGAGGCGCCGGGACTGAGGGATACGCAGTATTTT | CSVEAPGLRDTQYF
TRBJ2-5 | - | TRBV20-1 | TRBD2 | TGCAGTGCTAGTAAGCGGGGGGTAACGGAGACCCAGTACTTC | CSASKRGVTETQYF
TRBJ1-1 | - | TRBV29-1 | - | TGCAGCGCTACAGGGTTCGGCACTGAAGCTTTCTTT | CSATGFGTEAFF
TRBJ2-7 | - | TRBV20-1 | TRBD1 | TGCAGTGTTCCGAATGACAGGGCGACCTACGAGCAGTACTTC | CSVPNDRATYEQYF
TRBJ2-5 | - | TRBV7-8 | - | TGTGCCAGCAGCTTAGTGCGGAGCAGACAAGAGACCCAGTACTTC | CASSLVRSRQETQYF
TRBJ2-1 | - | TRBV7-3 | TRBD2 | TGTGCCAGCAGCACGAGCGGGGGTGGAAATGAGCAGTTCTTC | CASSTSGGGNEQFF
TRBJ2-1 | - | TRBV27 | TRBD2 | TGTGCCAGCAGTCCGACTAGCGGGGCTTACAATGAGCAGTTCTTC | CASSPTSGAYNEQFF
TRBJ1-4 | - | TRBV29-1 | - | TGCAGCGTTGTCGGCGGTAATGAAAAACTGTTTTTT | CSVVGGNEKLFF
TRBJ2-7 | - | TRBV5-1 | - | TGCGCCAGCAGCGAGCAGGGCCTCGGTGACGAGCAGTACTTC | CASSEQGLGDEQYF
TRBJ2-4 | - | TRBV10-3 | TRBD1 | TGTGCCATCAGTGCAGAGACAGGGGTAAACATTCAGTACTTC | CAISAETGVNIQYF
TRBJ2-7 | few | TRBV7-8 | TRBD2 | TGTGCCAGCAGTTCGGGACTAGCGGGGTTCTACGAGCAGTACTTC | CASSSGLAGFYEQYF
TRBJ2-3 | - | TRBV20-1 | TRBD1 | TGCAGTGCTAAACCCCTTGGGACAGGCCTCACAGATACGCAGTATTTT | CSAKPLGTGLTDTQYF
TRBJ1-1 | - | TRBV3-1 | - | TGTGCCAGCAGCCAAGGAGCAGCCTTTGACACTGAAGCTTTCTTT | CASSQGAAFDTEAFF
TRBJ1-5 | few | TRBV7-9 | - | TGTGCCAGCAGTGGAACACTTAGCAATCAGCCCCAGCATTTT | CASSGTLSNQPQHF
TRBJ2-7 | - | TRBV5-6 | - | TGTGCCAGCAGCTTGGTGGCGAGGCAGGACTCCTACGAGCAGTACTTC | CASSLVARQDSYEQYF
TRBJ2-6 | - | TRBV14 | - | TGTGCCAGCAGCCAAGAATTCCTCTTGCCTGGGGCCAACGTCCTGACTTTC | CASSQEFLLPGANVLTF
TRBJ2-5 | - | TRBV7-9 | TRBD1 | TGTGCCAGCAGCTTACCCTACCGGACAGGGAAAGAGACCCAGTACTTC | CASSLPYRTGKETQYF
TRBJ1-1 | - | TRBV12-3/TRBV12-4 | - | TGTGCCAGCAGTTTAAACGGGGGATCTGAAGCTTTCTTT | CASSLNGGSEAFF
TRBJ2-6 | - | TRBV5-4 | - | TGTGCCAGCAGCGGGGGGGGGCTCGGGGCCAACGTCCTGACTTTC | CASSGGGLGANVLTF
TRBJ2-5 | - | TRBV13 | - | TGTGCCAGCAGCCGAAGCACCCACCAAGAGACCCAGTACTTC | CASSRSTHQETQYF
TRBJ1-2 | - | TRBV19 | TRBD1 | TGTGCCAGTACCGTAACAGGGGATAACTATGGCTACACCTTC | CASTVTGDNYGYTF
TRBJ1-4 | - | TRBV10-3 | - | TGTGCCATCAGTGAAGGGCAGGGGACTGAAAAACTGTTTTTT | CAISEGQGTEKLFF
TRBJ2-5 | - | TRBV19 | - | TGTGCCAGTAGAACCGGACAGCATCCCCAAGAGACCCAGTACTTC | CASRTGQHPQETQYF
TRBJ2-7 | once | TRBV24-1 | - | TGTGCCACCAGTGGACTAAACTACGAGCAGTACTTC | CATSGLNYEQYF
TRBJ1-5 | - | TRBV10-3 | TRBD1 | TGTGCCACCCGGGACAGGGATAATCAGCCCCAGCATTTT | CATRDRDNQPQHF
TRBJ2-1 | - | TRBV18 | TRBD1 | TGTGCCAGCTCACCACCGGGACAGAGTTTATCCTACAATGAGCAGTTCTTC | CASSPPGQSLSYNEQFF
TRBJ2-3 | few | TRBV14 | TRBD2 | TGTGCCAGCAGCCAGAGGCGGGGGGGCACAGATACGCAGTATTTT | CASSQRRGGTDTQYF
TRBJ2-1 | - | TRBV18 | - | TGTGCCAGCTCACCACTAGTGTCCTACAATGAGCAGTTCTTC | CASSPLVSYNEQFF
TRBJ1-1 | - | TRBV20-1 | - | TGCAGTGCCATACACCCGGTGAACACTGAAGCTTTCTTT | CSAIHPVNTEAFF
TRBJ1-2 | - | TRBV20-1 | TRBD1 | TGCAGTGCTAGAGACATAGGCAGGATATCAGGGGGCTATGGCTACACCTTC | CSARDIGRISGGYGYTF
TRBJ1-4 | once | TRBV5-1 | - | TGCGCCAGCAGCTTGGGATCGAATACTAATGAAAAACTGTTTTTT | CASSLGSNTNEKLFF
TRBJ1-2 | - | TRBV25-1 | - | TGTGCCAGCAGTGACCCGGTCCTCAACTATGGCTACACCTTC | CASSDPVLNYGYTF
TRBJ1-3 | - | TRBV6-6 | - | TGTGCCAGCAGCGGACAGTCGATTGGAAACACCATATATTTT | CASSGQSIGNTIYF
TRBJ1-2 | - | TRBV7-2 | TRBD1 | TGTGCCAGCAGCCCAGACAGGGGGCTCTATGGCTACACCTTC | CASSPDRGLYGYTF
TRBJ1-2 | - | TRBV19 | - | TGTGCCAGTAGATCTAACTATGGCTACACCTTC | CASRSNYGYTF
TRBJ1-1 | - | TRBV3-1 | - | TGTGCCAGCGGGGGGTATGACACTGAAGCTTTCTTT | CASGGYDTEAFF
TRBJ2-7 | - | TRBV29-1 | - | TGCAGCGTTCCTATCCGGCGGGGCGGAGACTACGAGCAGTACTTC | CSVPIRRGGDYEQYF
TRBJ2-2 | - | TRBV4-1 | - | TGCGCCAGCAGCCATTTTTGGAGGTCGGGCACCGGGGAGCTGTTTTTT | CASSHFWRSGTGELFF
TRBJ2-5 | - | TRBV10-1 | TRBD2 | TGCGCCAGCAGCCCCCGGGGACTAGCGGGGGAACAAGAGACCCAGTACTTC | CASSPRGLAGEQETQYF
TRBJ2-7 | - | TRBV14 | - | TGTGCCAGCAGCCGACTTGCCTACGAGCAGTACTTC | CASSRLAYEQYF
TRBJ2-3 | few | TRBV19 | TRBD1 | TGTGCCAGTAGTAACAGGGGTGGAACAGATACGCAGTATTTT | CASSNRGGTDTQYF
TRBJ1-1 | once | TRBV2 | TRBD1 | TGTGCCAGCAGTTTCCAGACAGGGGGCAACACTGAAGCTTTCTTT | CASSFQTGGNTEAFF
TRBJ2-2 | - | TRBV7-9 | - | TGTGCCAGCAGCTCCCAGGGGTCGAACACCGGGGAGCTGTTTTTT | CASSSQGSNTGELFF
TRBJ2-3 | - | TRBV18 | TRBD1 | TGTGCCAGCTCACCCGCGGACAGGGCAACAGATACGCAGTATTTT | CASSPADRATDTQYF
TRBJ2-6 | - | TRBV12-3/TRBV12-4 | TRBD1 | TGTGCCAGCAGTTTAAGACAGGGTCGGGCTGGGGCCAACGTCCTGACTTTC | CASSLRQGRAGANVLTF
TRBJ1-5 | - | TRBV7-9 | - | TGTGCCAGCAGCACAATGGAGGATCAGCCCCAGCATTTT | CASSTMEDQPQHF